Included here is one T cell receptor beta chain sequence, with context. The entry originates in a study of pediatric ulcerative colitis. During colonoscopy, one to two rectal pinch biopsies were collected. TCRdb's table, derived via immunoSEQ multiplex PCR, lists solely in-frame clones and lacks some. This sample has around 40,000 clones, with over 70% found just once. The source of this sequence is a boy aged 5-17 years with severe ulcerative colitis. Source material: gut tissue.

CDR3 coding DNA: TGTGCCAGCAGGCGGGACAGGGGTAATAACTATGGCTACACCTTC. Its protein is CASRRDRGNNYGYTF. The chain has TRBV2 and TRBJ1-2, with 10 positions matching TRBD1. The CDR3 is made up of 15 amino acids. V shed 6 bases and J 1 base; nucleotides not matched to a gene: 5. CDR1 is SNHLY and CDR2 is FYNNEI in the germline V gene. The full variable domain, completed using reference TRBV2 and TRBJ1-2, is EPEVTQTPSHQVTQMGQEVILRCVPISNHLYFYWYRQILGQKVEFLVSFYNNEISEKSEIFDDQFSVERPDGSNFTLKIRSTKLEDSAMYFCASRRDRGNNYGYTFGSGTRLTVV.